The rows below give T cell receptor beta chains drawn from one sample of a study of OX40 agonist ivuxolimab in advanced cancers. The table came from immunoSEQ multiplex PCR; TCRdb's copy has only in-frame clones and leaves some out. The table lists around 76,000 clones, 87% of them singletons. Sequenced material: CD4+ or CD8+ T cells sorted from blood, taken in a trial of the OX40 agonist ivuxolimab. Source of these receptors: an adult with an advanced solid tumor such as melanoma, head and neck, liver or kidney cancer. The CDR3 runs from the conserved cysteine through the conserved F or W. D genes are given only for firm matches. Only part of the rows carry a size: once, few, many, or a class if the clone is expanded.

abundance | d_gene | j_gene | v_gene | CDR3nt | CDR3aa
. | TRBD1 | TRBJ1-2 | TRBV29-1 | TGCAGCGTTGGCCATCCGGGACAGGGGAGTTCTACCTTC | CSVGHPGQGSSTF
. | . | TRBJ2-7 | TRBV7-2 | TGTGCCAGCAGCTTAAGGCCCACCGGGGAGCAGTACTTC | CASSLRPTGEQYF
. | TRBD2 | TRBJ2-1 | TRBV30 | TGTGCCTGGAGCGAAGCGGGAGGGCCGGTGGGGCAGTTCTTC | CAWSEAGGPVGQFF
. | . | TRBJ1-1 | TRBV5-1 | TGCGCCAGCAGCTACGACTCAGGGGTCACTGAAGCTTTCTTT | CASSYDSGVTEAFF
. | . | TRBJ1-1 | TRBV10-2 | TGCGCCAGCACTCCGACACTAGTGAACACTGAAGCTTTCTTT | CASTPTLVNTEAFF
few | TRBD1 | TRBJ2-7 | TRBV2 | TGTGCCAGCCGGACAGGGGGCTTGTCCGAGCAGTACTTC | CASRTGGLSEQYF
. | . | TRBJ2-7 | TRBV6-5 | TGTGCCAGCAGTTACTCTATGTGGCAGCACGAGCAGTACTTC | CASSYSMWQHEQYF
. | . | TRBJ1-2 | TRBV27 | TGTGCCAGCGGCCAACGTGACGGGACTCAGAGACAGTCGAGGGAGTATGGCTACACCTTC | CASGQRDGTQRQSREYGYTF
. | . | TRBJ1-5 | TRBV5-1 | TGCGCCAGCAGCTTAGATAGCAATCAGCCCCAGCATTTT | CASSLDSNQPQHF
. | . | TRBJ2-6 | TRBV18 | TGTGCCAGCTCACTGGGGCTAGCCTCTGGGGCCAACGTCCTGACTTTC | CASSLGLASGANVLTF